Listed below are T cell receptor beta chains from one sample, sequenced in a study of T cell responses to AZD1222 COVID-19 vaccine. Measured with immunoSEQ multiplex PCR; TCRdb has only the in-frame clones, and not every one. The data hold 100,000 to 120,000 clones, with approximately 90% observed a single time. The specimen was peripheral blood, collected 28 days after the second AZD1222 dose. All receptors derive from an adult who received the AZD1222 COVID-19 vaccine. Both conserved end residues are part of each CDR3. A D gene is named only where the DNA matches it firmly. Size is omitted from some rows. Given values are once, few, many or a class for expanded clones.

d_gene	j_gene	v_gene	abundance	CDR3aa	CDR3nt
NA	TRBJ1-1	TRBV5-1	NA	CASSPERNTEAFF	TGCGCCAGCAGCCCAGAACGGAACACTGAAGCTTTCTTT
NA	TRBJ2-7	TRBV7-9	NA	CASSLAPYEQYF	TGTGCCAGCAGCTTAGCTCCATACGAGCAGTACTTC
NA	TRBJ1-1	TRBV6-5	NA	CASSLQVNTEAFF	TGTGCCAGCAGTCTTCAGGTGAACACTGAAGCTTTCTTT
NA	TRBJ1-4	TRBV4-1	NA	CASSQGAGVEKLFF	TGCGCCAGCAGCCAAGGGGCAGGGGTCGAAAAACTGTTTTTT
NA	TRBJ2-2	TRBV5-1	NA	CASSQTASSAGELFF	TGCGCCAGCAGCCAGACAGCATCGTCGGCCGGGGAGCTGTTTTTT
NA	TRBJ1-1	TRBV3-1/TRBV3-2	NA	CASSQDLQENTEAFF	TGTGCCAGCAGCCAAGATCTGCAGGAAAACACTGAAGCTTTCTTT
TRBD1	TRBJ1-2	TRBV27	NA	CASSIDRVGGYTF	TGTGCCAGCAGTATTGACAGGGTAGGGGGCTACACCTTC
NA	TRBJ1-1	TRBV16	NA	CASSHASRWASDLNTEAFF	TGTGCCAGCAGCCACGCAAGTAGATGGGCGTCGGACTTAAACACTGAAGCTTTCTTT
TRBD1	TRBJ1-3	TRBV5-1	NA	CASSTGTVAGNTIYF	TGCGCCAGCAGCACCGGGACAGTCGCTGGAAACACCATATATTTT
TRBD1	TRBJ1-2	TRBV7-9	NA	CASSSTGSRGRYGYTF	TGTGCCAGCAGCTCAACTGGGAGCAGGGGGCGGTATGGCTACACCTTC
NA	TRBJ2-7	TRBV4-1	NA	CASSQVATSLSYEQYF	TGCGCCAGCAGCCAAGTTGCTACTAGTTTATCCTACGAGCAGTACTTC
NA	TRBJ1-5	TRBV21-1	once	CASEGAGNSNQPQHF	TGTGCCAGCGAAGGTGCCGGGAATAGCAATCAGCCCCAGCATTTT
NA	TRBJ1-2	TRBV3-1/TRBV3-2	NA	CASSQDLTFRYGYTF	TGTGCCAGCAGCCAAGATCTGACTTTCAGGTATGGCTACACCTTC
TRBD2	TRBJ2-2	TRBV15	NA	CATSSDRAGGPGNGELFF	TGTGCCACCAGCAGCGACCGGGCGGGAGGGCCTGGGAACGGGGAGCTGTTTTTT
TRBD1	TRBJ2-7	TRBV5-1	NA	CASSTGTGEAEQYF	TGCGCCAGCAGCACCGGGACAGGGGAGGCCGAGCAGTACTTC
NA	TRBJ1-6	TRBV5-6	NA	CASSWGTDNSPLHF	TGTGCCAGCAGCTGGGGGACTGACAATTCACCCCTCCACTTT
NA	TRBJ2-3	TRBV2	NA	CASNGRSGNTDTQYF	TGTGCCAGCAATGGTCGCTCGGGGAACACAGATACGCAGTATTTT
TRBD1	TRBJ1-3	TRBV13	NA	CASSYGTGSGNTIYF	TGTGCCAGCAGCTACGGGACAGGCTCTGGAAACACCATATATTTT
NA	TRBJ2-1	TRBV14	NA	CASSQVGGSSYNEQFF	TGTGCCAGCAGCCAAGTTGGCGGAAGCTCCTACAATGAGCAGTTCTTC
NA	TRBJ1-6	TRBV12-3/TRBV12-4	NA	CASSLTPNSPLHF	TGTGCCAGCAGTTTAACCCCTAATTCACCCCTCCACTTT
NA	TRBJ1-2	TRBV11-3	NA	CASSLGFGQTDGYTF	TGTGCCAGCAGCTTAGGGTTCGGGCAGACTGATGGCTACACCTTC
NA	TRBJ2-5	TRBV7-3	NA	CASSSDRQETQYF	TGTGCCAGCAGCTCGGACCGACAAGAGACCCAGTACTTC
NA	TRBJ1-1	TRBV15	NA	CATSPLVNTEAFF	TGTGCCACCAGCCCATTGGTGAACACTGAAGCTTTCTTT
NA	TRBJ2-1	TRBV6-1	NA	CASSEVGRRGDEQFF	TGTGCCAGCAGTGAAGTAGGCAGAAGGGGAGATGAGCAGTTCTTC
NA	TRBJ2-1	TRBV11-3	NA	CASSFTGLKNEQFF	TGTGCCAGCAGCTTTACGGGACTCAAGAATGAGCAGTTCTTC
TRBD1	TRBJ2-3	TRBV6-5	NA	CASSKDRTVDTQYF	TGTGCCAGCAGTAAGGACAGGACGGTTGATACGCAGTATTTT
NA	TRBJ1-2	TRBV3-1/TRBV3-2	NA	CASSHSLGYTF	TGTGCCAGCAGCCACAGTCTGGGCTACACCTTC